Shown below are 24 T cell receptor beta chains from a single sample sequenced in a study of beta chain features in type 1 diabetes. The study, taken as a whole, reports: In all four CD4+ subsets, TCRB CDR3 length was significantly, moderately reduced in type 1 diabetes.

Reverse transcription of all isolated RNA meant that expressed TCRB transcripts were sequenced. Only in-frame clones appear in the TCRdb table, and some are missing; sequencing was by immunoSEQ multiplex PCR. The sample comprises some 70,000 clones, roughly half of which are singletons, and 0.7% rests with the top ten. These receptors lack a known antigen. The sample consisted of central memory CD4+ T cells from blood. These receptors came from a man between 25 and 39 years old with type 1 diabetes.

Ten or more counts support this clone. The chain employs TRBV23-1 and TRBJ2-2; possible D gene TRBD1, 5 bases. TRBV23-1 is an ORF, with its function uncertain. V shed 8 bases and J shed 6 bases, with 22 bases lying between them. The CDR3 has 16 amino acids. The CDR3 loop is CASPPTGHPGAGELFF. The CDR3, as DNA: TGCGCCAGCCCGCCCACCGGACACCCTGGGGCCGGGGAGCTGTTTTTT.

A few counts support this clone. The identical CDR3 is also encoded by other nucleotide sequences in the sample. J is TRBJ2-1 and V is TRBV5-6, with unresolved D. The V end lost 0 bases, the J end lost 9 bases, and 4 bases lay between the germline ends. Germline CDR1 is SGHDT and CDR2 is YYEEEE. The CDR3 sequence is 11 residues long. The CDR3 reads CASSLGSEQFF. The CDR3 bases are TGTGCCAGCAGCTTGGGGAGTGAGCAGTTCTTC.

This clone was counted a single time. The chain has TRBV19 and TRBJ1-1; 8 positions match TRBD1. Germline lookup yields CDR1 LNHDA and CDR2 SQIVND (reference sequence). The CDR3 spans 15 residues. After removal of 7 bases from V and 3 bases from J, the junction contained 10 bases not matched to a gene. This chain's CDR3 is CASKSNRGRDTEAFF. CDR3 bases: TGTGCCAGTAAATCAAACAGGGGGAGGGACACTGAAGCTTTCTTT.

The chain recombines TRBV10-1 with TRBJ2-5, with TRBD2 as a possible D gene (5 bases). Trimming cost V 8 bases and J 5 bases, with 15 bases left between them. Germline V gene lookup returns CDR1 WNHNN and CDR2 SYGVQD (reference sequence). This CDR3 is built from 13 residues. CDR3 nucleotide sequence: TGCGCCAGCTCTATAGGTGGCGGGGAGACCCAGTACTTC. Residues: CASSIGGGETQYF.

The chain has TRBV12-5 and TRBJ2-5; 9 bases match TRBD1. The CDR3 is 17 amino acids. J was trimmed by 4 bases and V by 4 bases; bases with no gene match: 13. Germline CDR1 and CDR2: LGHNT and FRNRAP. CDR3 in DNA: TGTGCTAGTGGTTGGGGGAGAGGGGGACAGGGAGGAGAGACCCAGTACTTC. This sequence encodes CASGWGRGGQGGETQYF.

CDR3 residues: CASSETRGTVGTDTQYF. As DNA, the CDR3 is TGCGCCAGCAGTGAAACCCGGGGGACAGTCGGGACAGATACGCAGTATTTT. The rearrangement uses TRBV10-2 and TRBJ2-3; perhaps TRBD1 as D (7 bases). Germline V CDR1 and CDR2: WSHSY, SAAADI. Deletions cut 3 bases from V and 3 bases from J, with 19 bases between. CDR3 length: 17 amino acids.

This rearrangement joins TRBV6-5 to TRBJ2-3; perhaps TRBD1 as D (6 bases). V shed 6 bases and J shed 6 bases, with 7 bases lying between them. CDR1 is MNHEY, CDR2 SVGAGI, per germline. The CDR3 has 11 residues. CDR3 loop: CASRDSDTQYF. For the CDR3, the DNA is TGTGCCAGCAGGGACAGCGATACGCAGTATTTT.

The chain couples TRBV11-2 to TRBJ2-1, with D possibly matching TRBD1 (6 bases). The CDR3 totals 14 residues. The V and J ends lost 5 bases and 2 bases respectively, with 10 bases between them. CDR1 and CDR2 from the germline V gene are SGHAT and FQNNGV. The CDR3 nucleotides are TGTGCCAGCAGCCCCGGGACACCCTACAATGAGCAGTTCTTC. This translates into CASSPGTPYNEQFF.

In nucleotides, the CDR3 is TGTGCTAGTGGTTTCGGACAGGGGTTGGACATTCAGTACTTC. Protein: CASGFGQGLDIQYF. The chain employs TRBV12-5 and TRBJ2-4, with TRBD1 matching 9 bases. Trimming removed 3 bases from V and 8 bases from J; junction bases left unmatched: 5. CDR1 and CDR2 from the germline V gene are LGHNT and FRNRAP. This CDR3 has 14 residues.

This clone was found once. The chain has TRBV11-3 and TRBJ1-1; 8 bases align to TRBD1. The CDR3 consists of 13 residues. The V and J ends lost 3 bases and 8 bases, in that order; junction bases with no gene match: 5. The germline gives CDR1 SGHNT, CDR2 YENEEA. CDR3 sequence: CASSFDRDREAFF. As DNA, the CDR3 is TGTGCCAGCAGCTTTGACCGGGACAGGGAAGCTTTCTTT.

A few counts support this clone. CDR3 sequence: CASLPDTDTQYF. CDR3 nucleotide sequence: TGTGCCAGTCTTCCAGACACAGATACGCAGTATTTT. The chain combines TRBV6-1 with TRBJ2-3, with D unclear. V was clipped by 9 bases and J by 2 bases, with 9 bases between them. Per germline, CDR1 MNHNS and CDR2 SASEGT. This CDR3 contains 12 residues.

The V gene is TRBV19, the J gene TRBJ1-5; D remains unclear. The CDR3 has 14 residues. The germline gives CDR1 LNHDA, CDR2 SQIVND (reference sequence). Trimming shortened V by 7 bases and J by 7 bases, and 17 bases separated the two germline ends. CDR3 bases: TGTGCCAGTACTCCCGACTCAGCCTGGCAGCCCCAGCATTTT. Amino acid sequence: CASTPDSAWQPQHF.

This clone has just a few counts. The chain joins TRBV5-5 to TRBJ1-1; 7 bases line up with TRBD1. Trimming at V came to 3 bases and at J to 1 base, leaving 3 bases not matched to a gene. This CDR3 has 14 amino acids. CDR1 and CDR2 from the germline V gene are SGHKS and YYEKEE (reference sequence). CDR3 DNA sequence: TGTGCCAGCAGCTGGGGACAGTCGAACACTGAAGCTTTCTTT. Protein sequence: CASSWGQSNTEAFF.

CDR3 residues: CASSQIGTSGMGTDTQYF. The CDR3 DNA reads TGCGCCAGCAGCCAGATCGGGACTAGCGGGATGGGCACAGATACGCAGTATTTT. The V call is TRBV4-1, the J call TRBJ2-3, with 13 positions matching TRBD2. The germline V gene encodes CDR1 MGHRA and CDR2 YSYEKL. The V segment lost 3 bases and the J segment 1 base; nucleotides outside the gene matches: 7. This CDR3 comprises 18 residues.

The chain recombines TRBV19 with TRBJ2-3; 14 positions match TRBD2. The V gene end was trimmed by 5 bases and the J gene end by 3 bases; junction bases not matched to a gene: 1. From germline, CDR1 is LNHDA and CDR2 SQIVND (reference sequence). The length of the CDR3 is 15 residues. CDR3 nucleotides: TGTGCCAGTAGTGGGACTAGCGGGAGAACAGATACGCAGTATTTT. It yields the protein CASSGTSGRTDTQYF.

The rearrangement uses TRBV5-1 and TRBJ2-1, with D possibly being TRBD1 (6 bases). V was trimmed by 0 bases and J by 9 bases, leaving 13 bases between them. In germline, CDR1 is SGHRS, CDR2 YFSETQ. The CDR3 contains 14 residues. This CDR3 is CASSLATGTGEQFF. Written as DNA, the CDR3 is TGCGCCAGCAGCTTGGCCACAGGGACGGGTGAGCAGTTCTTC.

The chain carries TRBV6-1 and TRBJ2-1; 11 positions agree with TRBD2. The CDR3 spans 15 residues. Germline values: CDR1 MNHNS, CDR2 SASEGT. The ends lost 6 bases at V and 1 base at J; junction bases unmatched: 2. CDR3 amino acids: CASRGTSGSYNEQFF. The DNA for the CDR3 is TGTGCCAGCAGGGGGACTAGCGGTTCCTACAATGAGCAGTTCTTC.

This clone has only a few counts. The chain links TRBV5-4 to TRBJ2-7, with D perhaps TRBD1 (5 bases). This CDR3 comprises 13 residues. Germline V gene lookup returns CDR1 SGHNT and CDR2 YYREEE (reference sequence). V shed 2 bases and J shed 6 bases, with 12 bases lying between them. This chain's CDR3 is CASSFQGKGEQYF. The CDR3 nucleotides read TGTGCCAGCAGCTTCCAGGGAAAAGGCGAGCAGTACTTC. Full variable domain (remainder filled in from reference TRBV5-4 and TRBJ2-7): ETGVTQSPTHLIKTRGQQVTLRCSSQSGHNTVSWYQQALGQGPQFIFQYYREEENGRGNFPPRFSGLQFPNYSSELNVNALELDDSALYLCASSFQGKGEQYFGPGTRLTVT.

This clone was counted between two and nine times. The V and J genes are TRBV6-6 and TRBJ2-1, with D maybe TRBD2 (5 bases). The CDR3 totals 14 residues. Trimming removed 7 bases at V and 8 bases at J, with 18 bases between. CDR1 and CDR2 from the germline V gene are MNHNY and SVGAGI (reference sequence). The CDR3 spells CASTPGVAGHEQFF. CDR3 in DNA: TGTGCCAGCACCCCCGGGGTAGCTGGTCATGAGCAGTTCTTC.

The rearrangement joins TRBV2 to TRBJ2-1; TRBD2 aligns across 9 bases. After removal of 7 bases from V and 2 bases from J, the junction contained 3 bases not matched to a gene. This CDR3 has 14 residues. From germline, CDR1 is SNHLY and CDR2 FYNNEI. CDR3: CASKGLAPYNEQFF. DNA of the CDR3: TGTGCCAGCAAGGGACTAGCTCCCTACAATGAGCAGTTCTTC.

The chain is built from TRBV15 and TRBJ1-1; D ambiguous. The CDR3 sequence is 13 residues long. Germline CDR1 reads LNHNV; CDR2 reads YYDKDF (reference sequence). V lost 3 bases and J 1 base, leaving 6 bases between the germline ends. Here the CDR3 reads CATSSRKNTEAFF. For the CDR3, the DNA is TGTGCCACCAGCAGCAGGAAGAACACTGAAGCTTTCTTT.

This clone was seen a few times. The chain links TRBV5-1 to TRBJ2-1; perhaps TRBD2 as D (6 bases). Between the trimmed V and J ends, which lost 3 bases and 1 base, there was a span of 14 bases. The germline gives CDR1 SGHRS, CDR2 YFSETQ. CDR3 size: 16 residues. In DNA, the CDR3 is TGCGCCAGCAGCTGGGAGAGCGGGTCTTCCTACAATGAGCAGTTCTTC. It is translated as CASSWESGSSYNEQFF.

This clone was recorded a few times. This chain links TRBV5-5 with TRBJ2-4; 15 bases align to TRBD2. CDR1 SGHKS and CDR2 YYEKEE come from the germline V gene (reference sequence). V lost 2 bases and J lost 9; bases outside the gene matches: 3. The CDR3 consists of 15 residues. DNA of the CDR3: TGTGCCAGCAGCTTAATGGGACTAGCGGGGGGCATTCAGTACTTC. Protein: CASSLMGLAGGIQYF.

The rearrangement uses TRBV6-6 and TRBJ2-7; 8 nucleotides line up with TRBD1. The CDR3 extends over 15 amino acids. CDR1 and CDR2 from the germline V gene are MNHNY and SVGAGI (reference sequence). V trimming: 5 bases; J trimming: 0 bases; junction bases outside the gene matches: 6. CDR3 sequence: CASSPGQGSSYEQYF. CDR3 DNA: TGTGCCAGCAGTCCCGGACAGGGAAGCTCCTACGAGCAGTACTTC.